This T cell receptor (beta chain) was recorded in a study of T cell changes during pregnancy in multiple sclerosis. V lost 6 bases, J lost 5 bases, and 10 bases stayed unmatched. The germline V gene encodes CDR1 LNHDA and CDR2 SQIVND (reference sequence). CDR3 size: 15 residues. Clones were read by immunoSEQ multiplex PCR, and TCRdb kept only the in-frame ones, dropping some. The profile shows around 57,000 clones, roughly 91% of them singletons. This specimen was peripheral blood, taken after pregnancy. This TCR was sampled from a female donor in good health, enrolled as a control in a pregnancy study. The chain uses TRBV19 and TRBJ2-5, with 9 bases that match TRBD2. CDR3 protein: CASRLTSGVGETQYF. Here the CDR3 DNA reads TGTGCCAGTAGGCTGACTAGCGGAGTGGGCGAGACCCAGTACTTC.